This TCR beta chain comes out of a study of blood T cells in healthy people across ages. General study results and limits: Measured against age, TCR beta diversity per million T cells decreased in a roughly linear manner.

A J-beta primer mix and a sample-barcoded 5' primer were used in a second PCR of roughly 7 to 12 cycles. From the 5' RACE reads, TCRdb called clonotypes with MiXCR, one entry per CDR3 protein. This sample yields around 1,800,000 distinct CDR3 sequences, of which about two fifths are seen a single time; 23% belongs to the top ten. About this clonotype itself: Its antigen is as yet unknown.

Looked up from germline, CDR1 is DFQATT and CDR2 is SNEGSKA (reference sequence). The V end lost 1 base, the J end lost 4 bases, and 8 bases lay between the germline ends. The CDR3 is 13 residues long. The sequenced sample was blood. The J gene is TRBJ1-5, the V gene TRBV20-1; no definite D call. The TCR was taken from a human donor in good health. CDR3 loop: CSARGDQNQPQHF. The DNA of the CDR3 is TGCAGTGCTAGAGGAGACCAAAATCAGCCCCAGCATTTT.